The rows below give T cell receptor beta chains drawn from one sample of a study of CD8+ T cells in alopecia areata. The assay was immunoSEQ multiplex PCR, and TCRdb's table has in-frame clones only and misses some. The sample holds approximately 200,000 clones, 60% to 70% seen once. The sequencing used CD4+ T cells sorted from blood, collected at week 4, from a patient treated with tofacitinib. These receptors all stem from a human donor with alopecia areata. Both conserved end residues are part of each CDR3. Fields, in order: V gene, J gene, D gene, clone size, CDR3 protein, CDR3 DNA. A D gene is named only where the DNA matches it firmly. The size field is filled for only some rows; it gives once, few, many or a size class.

V: TRBV5-1
J: TRBJ2-1
D: .
size: few
CDR3: CASSLGGPYNEQFF
DNA: TGCGCCAGCAGCTTGGGGGGGCCCTACAATGAGCAGTTCTTC

V: TRBV23-1
J: TRBJ2-3
D: TRBD1
size: few
CDR3: CASSQSRGQGADTQYF
DNA: TGCGCCAGCAGTCAATCGAGGGGACAGGGGGCAGATACGCAGTATTTT

V: TRBV15
J: TRBJ2-1
D: TRBD2
size: .
CDR3: CATSRDSGYEQFF
DNA: TGTGCCACCAGCAGAGATAGCGGGTATGAGCAGTTCTTC

V: TRBV28
J: TRBJ1-5
D: .
size: .
CDR3: CASSFRSWYSNQPQHF
DNA: TGTGCCAGCAGTTTTCGCTCATGGTACAGCAATCAGCCCCAGCATTTT

V: TRBV6-1
J: TRBJ1-2
D: .
size: .
CDR3: CASTDINYGYTF
DNA: TGTGCCAGTACCGACATAAACTATGGCTACACCTTC

V: TRBV7-2
J: TRBJ2-2
D: .
size: .
CDR3: CASSSSLLSTGELFF
DNA: TGTGCCAGCAGCTCTAGCCTCCTCAGCACCGGGGAGCTGTTTTTT

V: TRBV5-1
J: TRBJ2-6
D: .
size: .
CDR3: CASSLGPLGSGANVLTF
DNA: TGCGCCAGCAGCTTGGGCCCCTTGGGCTCTGGGGCCAACGTCCTGACTTTC

V: TRBV7-3
J: TRBJ1-4
D: TRBD1
size: few
CDR3: CASSSYVPGTVNEKLFF
DNA: TGTGCCAGCAGCTCTTACGTCCCCGGGACAGTTAATGAAAAACTGTTTTTT

V: TRBV7-2
J: TRBJ2-7
D: .
size: .
CDR3: CASSLSVGGEQYF
DNA: TGTGCCAGCAGTCTCTCTGTGGGTGGCGAGCAGTACTTC

V: TRBV4-3
J: TRBJ2-1
D: .
size: .
CDR3: CASSLASAVNEQFF
DNA: TGCGCCAGCAGCCTAGCTAGTGCGGTCAATGAGCAGTTCTTC

V: TRBV5-6
J: TRBJ2-7
D: .
size: once
CDR3: CASSSVYEQYF
DNA: TGTGCCAGCAGCTCCGTTTACGAGCAGTACTTC

V: TRBV29-1
J: TRBJ2-3
D: TRBD1
size: .
CDR3: CSVRGRITDTQYF
DNA: TGCAGCGTGAGGGGGCGCATAACAGATACGCAGTATTTT

V: TRBV7-9
J: TRBJ2-2
D: .
size: .
CDR3: CASSLTSNTGELFF
DNA: TGTGCCAGCAGCTTAACTTCGAACACCGGGGAGCTGTTTTTT

V: TRBV5-4
J: TRBJ2-1
D: .
size: .
CDR3: CASSSMLNPADNEQFF
DNA: TGTGCCAGCAGCTCAATGCTAAACCCCGCCGACAATGAGCAGTTCTTC

V: TRBV13
J: TRBJ1-6
D: .
size: .
CDR3: CASSSQGLNSPLHF
DNA: TGTGCCAGCAGCTCCCAGGGGCTTAATTCACCCCTCCACTTT

V: TRBV13
J: TRBJ2-2
D: .
size: .
CDR3: CASTALGRANTGELFF
DNA: TGTGCCAGCACCGCCTTGGGCAGAGCGAACACCGGGGAGCTGTTTTTT

V: TRBV30
J: TRBJ1-1
D: .
size: once
CDR3: CAGQRVAEAFF
DNA: TGTGCAGGCCAGCGGGTCGCTGAAGCTTTCTTT

V: TRBV5-4
J: TRBJ2-5
D: .
size: .
CDR3: CASSTRETQYF
DNA: TGTGCCAGCAGCACTAGAGAGACCCAGTACTTC